Each of the 5 T cell receptor delta chains below was sequenced from the same sample in a study of γδ T cells in repeated Plasmodium falciparum infection. Vgamma9/Vdelta2+ and Vdelta2-negative gammadelta T cells were flow-sorted from PBMC for bulk sequencing. TCRdb ran CATT on the multiplex PCR reads. The data hold around 86,000 delta-chain clones, with 1.4% observed a single time. Sequenced material: gamma-delta T cells from blood. The origin of the receptors is a pool of human donors (malaria-infected and uninfected, not separated).

With regard to this clone: TCRdb's protein for this DNA is that of a much larger clone and differs from the translation at residue 5, likely a read error; the protein shown is the DNA translation. This chain joins TRDV1 and TRDJ2; unclear D gene. The V end was cut by 4 bases, the J end by 4 bases, with 25 bases between. Germline lookup yields CDR1 TSWWSYY and CDR2 QGS. CDR3 length: 19 residues. DNA for the CDR3: TGTGCTCTTGGGGGATCGGTAATCCTTAGGGTGAAGAGGACAGCACAACTCTTCTTT. It codes for CALGGSVILRVKRTAQLFF.

This clone turned up a few times. The protein TCRdb lists belongs to a much larger clone and differs from this DNA's translation at residue 3, which points to a read error; the protein shown is made from the DNA. This rearrangement joins TRDV3 to TRDJ1; 12 bases fit TRDD3. The ends lost 4 bases at V and 7 bases at J; junction bases unmatched: 13. CDR1 and CDR2 from the germline V gene are TVYSNPD and GDNSRS (reference sequence). This CDR3 comprises 15 residues. The CDR3 spells CAYGAHWGILTKLIF. As DNA, the CDR3 is TGTGCCTATGGGGCACACTGGGGGATACTGACTAAACTCATCTTT.

This clone showed up just a few times. The rearrangement links TRDV1 to TRDJ1; 8 bases line up with TRDD3. Assignment of the J gene here rests on matching the DNA to germline, because TCRdb gives none. Germline V gives CDR1 TSWWSYY, CDR2 QGS. The ends lost 2 bases at V and 3 bases at J; junction bases unmatched: 23. This CDR3 spans 21 amino acids. As DNA, the CDR3 is TGTGCTCTTGGGGAAGGGAACCTACGTATTTTTGAGGGATACGCTCCCGATAAACTCATCTTT. Translated, it gives CALGEGNLRIFEGYAPDKLIF.

Only a few counts were recorded for this clone. This DNA's translation and the protein TCRdb lists, from a much larger clone, do not match at residue 13, likely due to a read error; the protein shown is translated from the DNA. The CDR3: CALGEQGRYTDKPIF. The CDR3 nucleotides read TGTGCTCTTGGGGAACAAGGAAGGTACACCGATAAACCCATCTTT. The genes are TRDV1 and TRDJ1; unclear D gene. The CDR3 has 15 residues. CDR1 is TSWWSYY, CDR2 QGS, per germline.

The sample holds a few counts of this clone. TCRdb's protein for this DNA is that of a much larger clone and differs from the translation at residue 15, likely a read error; the protein shown is the DNA translation. The CDR3 region has the DNA TGTGCTCTTGGGATACAGGCCTTCCCGGTACTCGGGGTTCTTGCGGGGACCGATAAACTCATCTTT. It yields the protein CALGIQAFPVLGVLAGTDKLIF. J is TRDJ1 and V is TRDV1, with D possibly being TRDD2 (6 bases). CDR1 TSWWSYY and CDR2 QGS come from the germline V gene. Trimming took 5 bases from V and 2 from J, leaving 36 bases between them. The CDR3 is made up of 22 amino acids.